This T cell receptor beta chain originates from a study of T cell clonality in common variable immunodeficiency. Study-wide results and limits: Patient heterogeneity in the CVID cohort limited correlations between repertoire features and clinical complications. CVID subjects shared fewer TCRbeta clones than healthy controls did. Fewer deletions and N-nucleotide insertions were reportedly seen in common variable immunodeficiency TCR beta sequences.

There are a few counts of this clone. Its antigen is not identified. The read terminates 3 residues before the CDR3 end, so the remaining end is supplied by the germline J gene. CVID meant reduced serum IgG, IgA and/or IgM plus specific antibody deficiency. The CVID group had over 12 females and some 30 males, mean age roughly 40. Trimming took off 6 bases at V and 6 bases at J, with 21 bases between the two ends. The germline gives CDR1 DFQATT, CDR2 SNEGSKA (reference sequence). This CDR3 spans 14 amino acids. Produced via immunoSEQ multiplex PCR; TCRdb's table is partial and in-frame only. The sample yields about 23,000 clones, without any singletons.

V and J are TRBV20-1 and TRBJ2-7; possible D gene TRBD1, 5 bases. The sequence derives from a human donor with common variable immunodeficiency. Input material: peripheral blood mononuclear cells. This CDR3 is CSAKNQGSSLEQYF. CDR3 DNA, as far as it was read: TGCAGTGCAAAAAATCAGGGATCGTCTCTCGAG.